The 7 T cell receptor beta chains below all came from one sample that was sequenced in a study of CD8+CD57+ T cells in acquired aplastic anemia. Genomic DNA acted as the template from which TCR beta VDJ combination and CDR3 sequence profiling were carried out. TCRdb reprocessed the reads with MiXCR, giving one entry per CDR3 protein. This table holds 300,000 or so distinct CDR3 sequences, about three fifths found once. Previously, flow cytometry had revealed CD8+CD57+ cell expansion in the patients chosen for sequencing. The sequenced material came from sorted CD4+, CD8+, or CD8+CD57+ T cells (not recorded which) from PBMCs. The receptors come from a human donor with aplastic anemia.

This clonotype was picked up one time. The chain employs TRBV9 and TRBJ2-2, with a possible D match to TRBD1 (6 bases). Germline lookup yields CDR1 SGDLS and CDR2 YYNGEE. V was clipped by 1 base and J by 0 bases, with 7 bases between them. The CDR3 extends over 15 amino acids. Here the CDR3 reads CASSVQGTNTGELFF. CDR3 bases: TGTGCCAGCAGCGTACAGGGGACGAACACCGGGGAGCTGTTTTTT. The full variable domain, rest sourced from reference TRBV9 and TRBJ2-2, is DSGVTQTPKHLITATGQRVTLRCSPRSGDLSVYWYQQSLDQGLQFLIQYYNGEERAKGNILERFSAQQFPDLHSELNLSSLELGDSALYFCASSVQGTNTGELFFGEGSRLTVL.

There are many counts of this clonotype. V usage is TRBV7-9 and J usage is TRBJ2-5; 10 nucleotides line up with TRBD2. The junction had 4 bases not matched to a gene; V was cut back by 5 bases and J by 4 bases. This CDR3 has 14 residues. The germline CDR1 and CDR2 sequences are SEHNR and FQNEAQ (reference sequence). The CDR3 is CASSLLAGVETQYF. DNA for the CDR3: TGTGCCAGCAGCCTCCTAGCGGGAGTAGAGACCCAGTACTTC.

This clonotype has a count of ten or more. This chain uses TRBV6-1 with TRBJ2-7, with D maybe TRBD2 (5 bases). Per germline, CDR1 MNHNS and CDR2 SASEGT. Trimming removed 2 bases at V and 12 bases at J, with 11 bases between. The CDR3 extends over 11 amino acids. The CDR3 spells CASSEILGLYF. The CDR3 DNA is TGTGCCAGCAGTGAAATATTAGGACTGTACTTC.

The rearrangement links TRBV7-2 to TRBJ2-7; weak D call: TRBD1 (6 bases). Germline V gene sequence: CDR1 SGHTA, CDR2 FQGNSA. This CDR3 comprises 12 residues. The V and J ends lost 3 bases and 8 bases respectively, with 11 bases between them. The CDR3 DNA follows: TGTGCCAGCAGCTTCGCGGACAGAAAGCAGTACTTC. It specifies CASSFADRKQYF.

The rearrangement links TRBV2 to TRBJ2-7; D is ambiguous. Trimming removed 4 bases at V and 6 bases at J, with 13 bases between. Germline CDR1 is SNHLY and CDR2 is FYNNEI. This CDR3 comprises 13 residues. The CDR3 protein is CASSGDRTLEQYF. Written as DNA, the CDR3 is TGTGCCAGCAGTGGGGATAGGACCCTCGAGCAGTACTTC. Combining the CDR3 with reference TRBV2 and TRBJ2-7 gives the whole variable domain EPEVTQTPSHQVTQMGQEVILRCVPISNHLYFYWYRQILGQKVEFLVSFYNNEISEKSEIFDDQFSVERPDGSNFTLKIRSTKLEDSAMYFCASSGDRTLEQYFGPGTRLTVT.

This rearrangement joins TRBV2 to TRBJ2-7; D unresolved. Trimming left V 6 bases short and J 5 bases short, with 11 bases between. This CDR3 has 12 amino acids. Germline lookup yields CDR1 SNHLY and CDR2 FYNNEI. The CDR3 loop reads CASSSHKDEQYF. The DNA of the CDR3 is TGTGCCAGCAGCTCACACAAAGACGAGCAGTACTTC.

CDR3 in DNA: TGTGCCAGCAGTGATGGACTAGCGGGGGGGCCGGAGACCCAGTACTTC. This sequence encodes CASSDGLAGGPETQYF. The V gene is TRBV14, the J gene TRBJ2-5, with 15 nucleotides matching TRBD2. CDR1 and CDR2 from the germline V gene are SGHDN and FVKESK. The CDR3 has 16 amino acids. After removal of 6 bases from V and 5 bases from J, the junction contained 7 bases not matched to a gene.